These T cell receptor beta chains were read from a single sample in a study of OX40 agonist ivuxolimab in advanced cancers. Using immunoSEQ multiplex PCR, the repertoire was profiled, and TCRdb retains in-frame clones only, with some absent. The sample carries roughly 80,000 clones, 85% to 95% recorded once. The starting material was CD4+ or CD8+ T cells sorted from blood, obtained in a trial of the OX40 agonist ivuxolimab. The receptor set was obtained from an adult with an advanced solid tumor such as melanoma, head and neck, liver or kidney cancer. CDR3s include the opening cysteine and the closing phenylalanine or tryptophan. The order of the fields is clone size, D gene, V gene, J gene, CDR3 protein, CDR3 DNA. The D gene is left open where the match is weak. Rows may omit the clone size; those that give it use once, few, many or a size class.

abundance: .
d_gene: .
v_gene: TRBV7-3
j_gene: TRBJ2-2
CDR3aa: CASSLTFRTGELFF
CDR3nt: TGTGCCAGCAGCTTAACGTTTCGCACCGGGGAGCTGTTTTTT

abundance: .
d_gene: TRBD1
v_gene: TRBV18
j_gene: TRBJ1-5
CDR3aa: CASSPGEGAGNQPQHF
CDR3nt: TGTGCCAGCTCACCCGGGGAGGGGGCGGGCAATCAGCCCCAGCATTTT

abundance: .
d_gene: .
v_gene: TRBV5-5
j_gene: TRBJ1-1
CDR3aa: CASSLGRGTEAFF
CDR3nt: TGTGCCAGCAGCTTGGGCAGGGGCACTGAAGCTTTCTTT

abundance: few
d_gene: TRBD1
v_gene: TRBV9
j_gene: TRBJ2-3
CDR3aa: CASSVGMGQGALDTQYF
CDR3nt: TGTGCCAGCAGCGTAGGTATGGGACAGGGGGCCCTAGATACGCAGTATTTT

abundance: once
d_gene: .
v_gene: TRBV28
j_gene: TRBJ1-3
CDR3aa: CASRPPRGAAGNTIYF
CDR3nt: TGTGCCAGCAGACCCCCCCGGGGGGCAGCTGGAAACACCATATATTTT

abundance: .
d_gene: TRBD2
v_gene: TRBV7-2
j_gene: TRBJ2-5
CDR3aa: CASSPLAGAGQETQYF
CDR3nt: TGTGCCAGCAGCCCCCTGGCGGGAGCGGGGCAAGAGACCCAGTACTTC

abundance: once
d_gene: .
v_gene: TRBV11-3
j_gene: TRBJ2-2
CDR3aa: CASSRFPGASTGELFF
CDR3nt: TGTGCCAGCAGTCGATTTCCAGGGGCGAGCACCGGGGAGCTGTTTTTT

abundance: .
d_gene: .
v_gene: TRBV7-6
j_gene: TRBJ1-1
CDR3aa: CASSLSEGAEAFF
CDR3nt: TGTGCCAGCAGCTTAAGTGAGGGGGCTGAAGCTTTCTTT

abundance: .
d_gene: .
v_gene: TRBV6-5
j_gene: TRBJ2-3
CDR3aa: CASSYAPQDTQYF
CDR3nt: TGTGCCAGCAGTTACGCCCCCCAAGATACGCAGTATTTT

abundance: .
d_gene: .
v_gene: TRBV18
j_gene: TRBJ2-5
CDR3aa: CASSPSVSEETQYF
CDR3nt: TGTGCCAGCTCACCATCGGTGTCCGAAGAGACCCAGTACTTC

abundance: .
d_gene: TRBD1
v_gene: TRBV28
j_gene: TRBJ2-7
CDR3aa: CASRSGSWTGDYEQYF
CDR3nt: TGTGCCAGCCGTTCCGGGTCCTGGACAGGGGACTACGAGCAGTACTTC

abundance: .
d_gene: .
v_gene: TRBV5-5
j_gene: TRBJ2-5
CDR3aa: CASSLSPDRPGYQYF
CDR3nt: TGTGCCAGCAGCTTGTCCCCAGACAGGCCAGGGTACCAGTACTTC

abundance: .
d_gene: .
v_gene: TRBV28
j_gene: TRBJ1-2
CDR3aa: CASSFPGAGYGYTF
CDR3nt: TGTGCCAGCAGTTTCCCGGGAGCGGGCTATGGCTACACCTTC

abundance: .
d_gene: .
v_gene: TRBV7-7
j_gene: TRBJ2-3
CDR3aa: CASSQGEADTQYF
CDR3nt: TGTGCTAGCAGCCAGGGGGAGGCAGATACGCAGTATTTT

abundance: .
d_gene: .
v_gene: TRBV28
j_gene: TRBJ1-6
CDR3aa: CASSLRDGYNSPLHF
CDR3nt: TGTGCCAGCAGTTTAAGGGACGGCTATAATTCACCCCTCCACTTT

abundance: .
d_gene: .
v_gene: TRBV9
j_gene: TRBJ2-1
CDR3aa: CASSVASRAYNEQFF
CDR3nt: TGTGCCAGCAGCGTAGCGTCGAGAGCCTACAATGAGCAGTTCTTC

abundance: .
d_gene: .
v_gene: TRBV4-3
j_gene: TRBJ2-3
CDR3aa: CASSQDAGTDTQYF
CDR3nt: TGCGCCAGCAGCCAAGACGCTGGCACAGATACGCAGTATTTT

abundance: .
d_gene: .
v_gene: TRBV9
j_gene: TRBJ1-1
CDR3aa: CASSSTGSNTEAFF
CDR3nt: TGTGCCAGCAGCTCTACAGGGTCGAACACTGAAGCTTTCTTT

abundance: .
d_gene: .
v_gene: TRBV6-1
j_gene: TRBJ1-2
CDR3aa: CASSGGSERGYTF
CDR3nt: TGTGCCAGCAGTGGCGGCAGCGAGAGGGGCTACACCTTC

abundance: .
d_gene: TRBD1
v_gene: TRBV6-6
j_gene: TRBJ2-3
CDR3aa: CASSPPGQSTDTQYF
CDR3nt: TGTGCCAGCAGTCCACCGGGACAGAGCACAGATACGCAGTATTTT

abundance: .
d_gene: .
v_gene: TRBV5-4
j_gene: TRBJ2-2
CDR3aa: CASSLGGRTGELFF
CDR3nt: TGTGCCAGCAGCTTAGGGGGGCGAACCGGGGAGCTGTTTTTT

abundance: once
d_gene: TRBD1
v_gene: TRBV29-1
j_gene: TRBJ2-1
CDR3aa: CSVRQGAPGNEQFF
CDR3nt: TGCAGCGTCCGACAGGGGGCGCCGGGGAATGAGCAGTTCTTC

abundance: once
d_gene: .
v_gene: TRBV5-1
j_gene: TRBJ1-2
CDR3aa: CASSLSTGFNYGYTF
CDR3nt: TGCGCCAGCAGCTTATCGACAGGCTTTAACTATGGCTACACCTTC

abundance: .
d_gene: .
v_gene: TRBV4-3
j_gene: TRBJ2-1
CDR3aa: CASSQDPGNEQFF
CDR3nt: TGCGCCAGCAGCCAAGATCCTGGAAATGAGCAGTTCTTC